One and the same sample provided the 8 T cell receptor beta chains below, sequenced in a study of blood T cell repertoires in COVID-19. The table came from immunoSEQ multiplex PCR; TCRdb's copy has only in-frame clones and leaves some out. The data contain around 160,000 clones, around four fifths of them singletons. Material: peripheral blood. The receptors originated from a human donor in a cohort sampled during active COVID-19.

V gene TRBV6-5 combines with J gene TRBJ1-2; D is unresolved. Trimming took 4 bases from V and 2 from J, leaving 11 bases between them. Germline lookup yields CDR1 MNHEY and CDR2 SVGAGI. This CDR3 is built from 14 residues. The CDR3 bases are TGTGCCAGCAGTTTCTCCCTCGGGAACTATGGCTACACCTTC. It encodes CASSFSLGNYGYTF.

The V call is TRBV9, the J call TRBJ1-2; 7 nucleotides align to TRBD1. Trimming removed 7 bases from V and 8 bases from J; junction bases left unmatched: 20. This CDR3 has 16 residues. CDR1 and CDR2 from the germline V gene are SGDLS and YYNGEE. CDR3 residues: CASGPGALRQGQGYTF. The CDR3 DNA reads TGTGCCAGCGGCCCCGGGGCCCTTCGACAGGGCCAGGGCTACACCTTC.

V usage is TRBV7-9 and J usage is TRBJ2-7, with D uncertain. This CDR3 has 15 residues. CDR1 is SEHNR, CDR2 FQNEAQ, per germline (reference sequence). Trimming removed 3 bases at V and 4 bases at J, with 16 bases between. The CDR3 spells CASSLEDGEWYEQYF. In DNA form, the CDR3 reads TGTGCCAGCAGCTTGGAAGACGGAGAATGGTACGAGCAGTACTTC.

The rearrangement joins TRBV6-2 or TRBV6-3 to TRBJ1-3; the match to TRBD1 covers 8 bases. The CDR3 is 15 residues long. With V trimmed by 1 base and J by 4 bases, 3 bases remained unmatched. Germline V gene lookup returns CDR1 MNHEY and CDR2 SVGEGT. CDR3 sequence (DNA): TGTGCCAGCAGTTACTTCGGGACAGGCGGAAACACCATATATTTT. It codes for CASSYFGTGGNTIYF.

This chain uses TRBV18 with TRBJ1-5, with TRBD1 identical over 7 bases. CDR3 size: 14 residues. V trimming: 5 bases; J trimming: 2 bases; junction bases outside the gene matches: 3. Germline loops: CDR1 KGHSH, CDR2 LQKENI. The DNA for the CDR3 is TGTGCCAGCTCAGATACAGGGGGCAATCAGCCCCAGCATTTT. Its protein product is CASSDTGGNQPQHF.

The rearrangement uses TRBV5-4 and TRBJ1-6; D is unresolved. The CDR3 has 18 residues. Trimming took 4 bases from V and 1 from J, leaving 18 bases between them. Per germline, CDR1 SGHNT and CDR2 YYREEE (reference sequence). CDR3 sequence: CASSPEVQRRSYNSPLHF. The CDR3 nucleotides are TGTGCCAGCAGCCCCGAGGTACAAAGAAGGTCCTATAATTCACCCCTCCACTTT.

CDR3 DNA sequence: TGCGCCAGCATCACTTGTACATGGGAGCTGCCCTACGAGCAGTACTTC. Translating gives CASITCTWELPYEQYF. The rearrangement links TRBV5-1 to TRBJ2-7; a possible D gene is TRBD2 (5 bases). This CDR3 spans 16 amino acids. Germline CDR1 is SGHRS and CDR2 is YFSETQ. The ends were cut back, 6 bases at V and 2 bases at J, with 21 bases in the middle.

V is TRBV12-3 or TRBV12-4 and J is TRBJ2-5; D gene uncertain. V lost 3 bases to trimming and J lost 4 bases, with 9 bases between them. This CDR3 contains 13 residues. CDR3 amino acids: CASSFNGRETQYF. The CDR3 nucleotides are TGTGCCAGCAGTTTCAATGGTAGAGAGACCCAGTACTTC.